The rows below give T cell receptor beta chains drawn from one sample of a study of beta chain features in type 1 diabetes. The assay was immunoSEQ multiplex PCR, and TCRdb's table has in-frame clones only and misses some. The sample has roughly 300,000 clones, 13% to 15% seen once. The sample comprised naive CD4+ T cells from blood. These receptors were collected from a man aged 25-45 years with type 1 diabetes. Both conserved end residues are trimmed from each CDR3. Each record gives: V gene, J gene, CDR3 protein.

v_call: TRBV7-2; j_call: TRBJ1-1; cdr3_aa: ASSLQGRAEAF
v_call: TRBV28; j_call: TRBJ2-5; cdr3_aa: ASSSGSRGETQY
v_call: TRBV18; j_call: TRBJ2-3; cdr3_aa: ASSPGLLAYKSLDTQY
v_call: TRBV9; j_call: TRBJ2-1; cdr3_aa: ASSVSGSNNEQF
v_call: TRBV18; j_call: TRBJ2-2; cdr3_aa: ASSPRTGDAGELF
v_call: TRBV7-2; j_call: TRBJ2-7; cdr3_aa: ASSLGGRYEQY
v_call: TRBV7-2; j_call: TRBJ2-3; cdr3_aa: ASSFTGEDTQY
v_call: TRBV5-6; j_call: TRBJ2-1; cdr3_aa: ASSSRLAGLGYNEQF
v_call: TRBV28; j_call: TRBJ2-7; cdr3_aa: ASSSLGTGGSEQY
v_call: TRBV7-9; j_call: TRBJ2-5; cdr3_aa: ASSPPSGLETQY
v_call: TRBV5-1; j_call: TRBJ2-7; cdr3_aa: ASSWTSMIYEQY
v_call: TRBV9; j_call: TRBJ2-1; cdr3_aa: ASSVLSGSSYNEQF